The TCR beta chain under discussion was sequenced for a study of blood T cell repertoires in COVID-19. Overall study: PBMCs, B-cell-depleted T cells, or T cells provided the cDNA or gDNA that made up the material.

Seattle researchers signed up patients amid active infection and tracked them longitudinally. The CDR3 is made up of 16 amino acids. CDR1 is MNHEY and CDR2 is SMNVEV in the germline V gene (reference sequence). Trimming cost V 5 bases and J 5 bases; bases outside gene matches: 9. Assay: immunoSEQ multiplex PCR; the TCRdb copy retains only in-frame clones and omits some. In the table there are 250,000 or so clones, 92% of which are singletons. This TCR was recovered from a man under 40 with COVID-19, enrolled during active disease. The sequenced sample was peripheral blood. The V and J genes are TRBV27 and TRBJ2-4; 10 bases are shared with TRBD2. The CDR3, as DNA: TGTGCCAGCAGTCCGCTTAGCGGGGGGCGCCAAAACATTCAGTACTTC. Translation gives CASSPLSGGRQNIQYF.